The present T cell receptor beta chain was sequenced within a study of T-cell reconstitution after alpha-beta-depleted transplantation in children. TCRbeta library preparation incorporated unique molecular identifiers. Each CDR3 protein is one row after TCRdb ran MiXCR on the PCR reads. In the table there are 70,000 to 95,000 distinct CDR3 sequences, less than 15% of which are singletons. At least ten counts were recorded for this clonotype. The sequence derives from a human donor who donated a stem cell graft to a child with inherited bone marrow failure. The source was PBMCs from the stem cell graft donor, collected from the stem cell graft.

DNA for the CDR3: TGTGCCATCAGTGAGTCCTCCAGCACAGATACGCAGTATTTT. As protein: CAISESSSTDTQYF. This chain links TRBV10-3 with TRBJ2-3; D gene unclear. Germline values: CDR1 ENHRY, CDR2 SYGVKD. The CDR3 runs 14 residues. V lost 0 bases, J lost 0 bases, and 4 bases lay in between.